This is a list of T cell receptor beta chains from one sample in a study of T cells in Graves' hyperthyroidism and ophthalmopathy. TCRdb reanalysed the multiplex PCR reads using MiXCR and keeps one entry per CDR3 protein. The sample has about 360,000 distinct CDR3 sequences, 20% to 30% seen once. Source material: blood. The receptors derive from a man over 45 with Graves' hyperthyroidism. The CDR3 runs from the conserved cysteine through the conserved F or W. Fields, in order: clone size, V gene, CDR3 protein. For some rows the clone size is stated as once, few or many, or as a class when expanded; others skip it.

. | TRBV5-1 | CASSLRTGSSDTQYF
few | TRBV15 | CATSRVSIDEQYF
few | TRBV9 | CASSDGVNEKLFF
many | TRBV11-3 | CASSADGTRGGTQYF
few | TRBV7-3 | CASSLRMSLSGRAGSYEQYF
few | TRBV11-3 | CASSFDGTNEKLFF
. | TRBV6-9 | CASSLGSSGKYNEQFF
few | TRBV19 | CASMFAEGAYEQYF
many | TRBV20-1 | CSLLRTQTSEQYF
many | TRBV11-2 | CASSSGGRSGQFF
. | TRBV29-1 | CSAGTSGILHEQFF
few | TRBV24-1 | CATSGLTSNDRDTQYF
many | TRBV30 | CAWGMRATEQYF
. | TRBV6-1 | CASTRNNRDSWDTEAFF
. | TRBV5-6 | CASSLALGPAEQFF
. | TRBV6-1 | CASSEALDRLYGYTF
. | TRBV24-1 | CATSDPGTGFNEQYF
. | TRBV29-1 | CSVEYGVAEAFF
. | TRBV2 | CASRRLEKNEQFF
. | TRBV24-1 | CATSVVTGGLFF
many | TRBV2 | CASSPTSGLQETQYF
few | TRBV7-9 | CASSPTGSRSFYGYTF
many | TRBV18 | CASAPQGGSYNEQFF
. | TRBV6-1 | CASSARVTGELFF
few | TRBV18 | CASSPQQDQPQHF
. | TRBV6-4 | CASSYGVEGEQYF
many | TRBV5-1 | CASSSPGLPNTEAFF
few | TRBV12-3/TRBV12-4 | CASRGQGSSNQPQHF
. | TRBV19 | CASHPGGNTGELFF
few | TRBV19 | CASSGQGRSYNEQFF
. | TRBV5-1 | CASSLEGLVYEQYF
few | TRBV4-1 | CASSQDTRWDQFF
few | TRBV12-3/TRBV12-4 | CASSFRGRFNTDTQYF
few | TRBV20-1 | CSVGTVSEQYF
. | TRBV15 | CATSRAGSSTDTQYF
few | TRBV20-1 | CSASPILAGETHEQYF
few | TRBV15 | CATRGNTGELFF
few | TRBV6-1 | CASSESGVSGISPLHF
. | TRBV7-6 | CASSLEGTSGSLDEQFF
. | TRBV7-2 | CASSLRGQGARNEQFF
. | TRBV7-2 | CASGRTSVNTGELFF
few | TRBV11-3 | CASTFKSGDEQFF
. | TRBV5-1 | CASSIIPSSTDTQYF
few | TRBV10-3 | CAISETPVASGSDTQYF
. | TRBV2 | CASRTGSPQETRYF
few | TRBV4-2 | CASSQVEGLAGTYNEQFF
once | TRBV2 | CASRPDSTEDFF
. | TRBV5-1 | CASSAPDRGRDGELFF
. | TRBV7-8 | CASSLRTGAGYEQYF
. | TRBV3-1 | CASSPPGLAGEQYF
. | TRBV2 | CASKVGSSGFEQFF
many | TRBV5-1 | CASIKGGNTEAFF
. | TRBV6-5 | CASSYHGRPSTQYF
few | TRBV30 | CAWVDSGNTIYF
few | TRBV29-1 | CSVAGGQPSYEQYF
few | TRBV19 | CASSDQGYNEQFF
. | TRBV10-1 | CASSRDYLTDTQYF